This T cell receptor beta chain stems from a study of blood T cell repertoires in COVID-19 (TCRdb year 2020). For the wider study: Samples covering the acute and convalescent phases of COVID-19 were provided by collaborators in the United States, Italy and Spain. The prospective study material was composed of cDNA or gDNA derived from T cells, B-cell-depleted T cells, or PBMCs. Subjects who had been exposed to COVID-19, were actively infected with it, or had recovered from it provided the deeply sampled blood TCRbeta repertoires that made up the dataset. The repertoires were released in a freely available public database meant as a resource for research on the immune response to SARS-CoV-2. The samples were drawn from the first 160 participants of the ongoing ImmuneRACE study and from 950 to 1,500 subjects provided by 6 global collaborators. Sample metadata almost always included a de-identified subject ID, COVID-19 status, age in years and sex. Where HLA class I and class II types were available, the types were taken from metadata supplied by the sample provider, not from assay-based typing. Summary of the overall study and its limitations: The quantity of clinical and demographic metadata differed by source and by participant and was supplied without curation.

The immunoSEQ Assay, a bias-controlled multiplex PCR, was used to amplify TCRbeta CDR3 regions from genomic DNA. Per the source publication's procedure: Within the assay, amplification of reference gene primers was used to estimate how many nucleated cells each sample contained. Sequence reads were collapsed and filtered to measure the absolute abundance of every unique TCRbeta CDR3 rearrangement. For each sample, productive Simpson clonality was calculated as the square root of Simpson's diversity index over productive rearrangements. Sourced from immuneACCESS, this table was stored by TCRdb with only in-frame sequences that have V and J called. A share of the clones is absent; for the studies checked, an unresolved V gene accounts for under half, and the remainder has no known explanation. The V and J calls and clone size were taken over from that table, and D and trimming were inferred from the DNA. A total of under 300,000 clones appear in this sample, 70% to 90% of them only once. About 3.3% of the sample goes to the ten largest clones.

Including the terminal cysteine and phenylalanine, the CDR3 comprises 15 residues. Just the 45-base CDR3 DNA is kept, in frame starting at base 1. Between the V and J ends, shortened by 6 bases and 1 base respectively, the junction contains 12 bases. Taken from the germline V gene, the CDR1 and CDR2 loops are MNHEY and SVGAGI. Regarding this clone: Its antigen has not been determined. No base qualities exist here, and no much larger clone lies one base off it.

Enrolling through a virtual design, the prospective study's participants ranged in age from roughly 18 to 95 years and lived across approximately 25 United States geographic areas. In the prospective study, participants were assigned to cohorts based on the clinical history participants reported in a screening survey and a study questionnaire. In the prospective study, whole blood, serum and a nasopharyngeal or oropharyngeal swab were collected from each participant by mobile phlebotomists. Over an approximately 2-month period, participants in the prospective study had the option of providing additional blood draws and questionnaires. Prospective study blood samples were shipped either frozen or at room temperature before DNA extraction.

The sequence links TRBV6-5 to TRBJ2-2; the best D guess is TRBD1, with 5 bases matching. Sequenced: PBMCs or T cells enriched from blood (not recorded which). The sequence was obtained from a middle-aged woman with acute COVID-19. The CDR3 loop reads CASSRVQGNTGELFF. At the DNA level, the sequence is TGTGCCAGCAGCAGGGTGCAGGGGAACACCGGGGAGCTGTTTTTT.